Below are 22 T cell receptor beta chains sequenced from a single sample in a study of post-analysis software for immune sequencing data. Findings of the study overall: TRBV segments more frequent in patients than in controls numbered several and included TRBV5-6, TRBV5-1 and TRBV20-1.

The library was made from cDNA and included unique molecular identifiers. TCRdb re-called the PCR reads with MiXCR, one entry per CDR3 protein. The profile covers about 190,000 distinct CDR3 sequences, with 25% to 30% appearing a single time and nearly 3.5% taken by the ten largest. These TCRs' antigens remain unknown. Sequenced: blood. The receptors stem from a girl aged 2-17 years with multiple sclerosis.

This clonotype appeared many times. This chain links TRBV20-1 with TRBJ2-4; 8 bases agree with TRBD1. Trimming cost V 1 base and J 3 bases; bases outside gene matches: 5. The CDR3 runs to 15 residues. Looked up from germline, CDR1 is DFQATT and CDR2 is SNEGSKA (reference sequence). For the CDR3, the DNA is TGCAGTGCTAGAGTAACAGGGGGAGACAAAAACATTCAGTACTTC. Protein sequence: CSARVTGGDKNIQYF.

This clonotype was seen once. A much larger clone lies one base from this, so it may be a read error. The rearrangement links TRBV29-1 to TRBJ2-7; D gene uncertain. V was cut by 4 bases and J by 1 base, with 11 bases left in between. In germline, CDR1 is SQVTM, CDR2 ANQGSEA. The CDR3 consists of 13 residues. CDR3 sequence reads: CSVATPQSYEQYF. DNA of the CDR3: TGCAGCGTTGCTACCCCTCAGTCCTACGAGCAGTACTTC.

The chain's CDR3 is CATSRRGRNNEQFF. The DNA for the CDR3 is TGTGCCACCAGCCGCCGGGGAAGGAACAATGAGCAGTTCTTC. This chain uses TRBV15 with TRBJ2-1, with D perhaps matching TRBD2 (5 bases). This CDR3 region has 14 residues. V was pared by 5 bases and J by 5 bases, with 13 bases between. CDR1 is LNHNV, CDR2 YYDKDF, per germline (reference sequence).

This clonotype has ten or more counts. The chain employs TRBV7-9 and TRBJ2-1, with 9 bases matching TRBD2. Germline V gene sequence: CDR1 SEHNR, CDR2 FQNEAQ (reference sequence). The length of the CDR3 is 15 residues. The trim removed 5 bases at V and 8 bases at J, leaving 10 bases unmatched. CDR3 sequence (DNA): TGTGCCAGCAGCCTACCGGCGGGGGGGGACCATGAGCAGTTCTTC. It is translated as CASSLPAGGDHEQFF.

As regards this clonotype: Being one base from a much bigger clone, this may be a read error. The chain employs TRBV20-1 and TRBJ2-1; TRBD1 agrees at 7 bases. The germline CDR1 and CDR2 sequences are DFQATT and SNEGSKA (reference sequence). The length of the CDR3 is 15 residues. CDR3 protein: CSARVGAGGRNGQFF. In nucleotides, the CDR3 is TGCAGTGCTAGAGTTGGGGCAGGGGGAAGGAATGGGCAGTTCTTC.

This clonotype was recorded at least ten times. V gene TRBV7-8 combines with J gene TRBJ2-3; no definite D call. CDR1 is SGHVS and CDR2 is FQNEAQ in the germline V gene. The V and J ends lost 0 bases and 5 bases respectively, with 9 bases between them. The CDR3 extends over 14 amino acids. The DNA for the CDR3 is TGTGCCAGCAGCTTAGCTCAAATTGGAGATACGCAGTATTTT. This encodes CASSLAQIGDTQYF.

The chain uses TRBV19 and TRBJ1-5; no clear D gene. Germline V gives CDR1 LNHDA, CDR2 SQIVND (reference sequence). The CDR3 totals 13 residues. Trimming removed 4 bases from V and 1 base from J, with 5 bases in between. CDR3 sequence: CASSTMSNQPQHF. In DNA, the CDR3 is TGTGCCAGTAGTACCATGAGCAATCAGCCCCAGCATTTT.

The sample holds many counts of this clonotype. This sequence joins TRBV7-3 and TRBJ2-1; TRBD2 matches at 8 bases. V was pared by 5 bases and J by 7 bases, with 13 bases of the junction left unmatched. CDR1 is SGHTA and CDR2 is FQGTGA in the germline V gene. This CDR3 contains 16 residues. The CDR3 DNA reads TGTGCCAGCAGCGCGGTCGGGGGGGCCGTATCAAATGAGCAGTTCTTC. It yields the protein CASSAVGGAVSNEQFF.

The chain employs TRBV7-8 and TRBJ2-2; D is possibly TRBD2 (6 bases). V was shortened by 1 base and J by 2 bases, with 11 bases between the two germline ends. Germline V CDR1 and CDR2: SGHVS, FQNEAQ. The CDR3 covers 16 residues. CDR3 amino acids: CASSLGAGTNTGELFF. The DNA for the CDR3 is TGTGCCAGCAGCTTAGGAGCCGGGACTAACACCGGGGAGCTGTTTTTT.

A note on this clonotype: A much larger clone lies a single base off, so this may be a read error. This chain connects TRBV12-3 or TRBV12-4 to TRBJ2-5; either TRBD1 or TRBD2 may fit D (5 bases each). There are 16 residues in the CDR3. V lost 0 bases and J lost 7, with 18 bases in between. The CDR3 reads CASSLAESATGGTQYF. In DNA, the CDR3 is TGTGCCAGCAGTTTAGCCGAGAGCGCCACTGGGGGGACCCAGTACTTC.

This clonotype was detected a few times. The chain is built from TRBV14 and TRBJ2-7; possibly TRBD1 for D (6 bases). This CDR3 comprises 13 residues. CDR1 SGHDN and CDR2 FVKESK come from the germline V gene. Trimming removed 5 bases at V and 6 bases at J, with 14 bases between. The CDR3 DNA reads as TGTGCCAGCAGCTACAACAGGGCTGGCGAGCAGTACTTC. Its protein product is CASSYNRAGEQYF.

The rearrangement uses TRBV12-3 or TRBV12-4 and TRBJ1-2; D uncertain. The CDR3 is made up of 12 amino acids. Trimming stripped 6 bases from V and 2 bases from J, with 7 bases between. The CDR3 loop reads CASRLGNYGYTF. The CDR3 DNA is TGTGCCAGCAGGTTGGGGAACTATGGCTACACCTTC.

The chain couples TRBV30 to TRBJ1-2; D not resolved. The germline V and J ends were trimmed by 1 base and 0 bases, with 9 bases remaining between them. The CDR3 length is 14 residues. Germline V lookup: CDR1 GTSNPN, CDR2 SVGIG (reference sequence). This chain's CDR3 is CAWSERPSNYGYTF. CDR3 DNA: TGTGCCTGGAGTGAGAGGCCTTCTAACTATGGCTACACCTTC.

Comments on this clonotype: At one of its ends the junction is not consistent with the germline gene, which may arise from a read error. This chain links TRBV5-1 with TRBJ2-1; 10 bases fit TRBD2. This CDR3 spans 16 amino acids. Germline V gene lookup returns CDR1 SGHRS and CDR2 YFSETQ. DNA of the CDR3: TGCGCCGGCAGCTTGGGGGCTAGCGGGAGTAGCGATGAGCAGTTCTTC. It translates to CAGSLGASGSSDEQFF.

The V and J genes are TRBV2 and TRBJ1-4; D gene unclear. V was clipped by 0 bases and J by 4 bases, with 12 bases between them. Per the germline V gene, CDR1 is SNHLY and CDR2 is FYNNEI. CDR3 length equals 16 residues. The CDR3 loop reads CASSEALRSINEKLFF. The CDR3 coding sequence is TGTGCCAGCAGTGAAGCGTTGAGGAGCATTAATGAAAAACTGTTTTTT.

V and J are TRBV6-4 and TRBJ2-7; D possibly matches TRBD1 or TRBD2 (5 bases each). In germline, CDR1 is MRHNA, CDR2 SNTAGT. The CDR3 totals 13 residues. The V gene lost 5 bases and the J gene lost 7 bases, with 15 bases spanning the gap. The CDR3 DNA is TGTGCCAGCAGTTCCGGGACGAGCAATGAGCAGTACTTC. Encoded protein: CASSSGTSNEQYF.

On this clonotype itself: Germline is not matched at one junction end, which may reflect a read error. This chain connects TRBV10-3 to TRBJ2-7; no firm D call. From germline, CDR1 is ENHRY and CDR2 SYGVKD. The CDR3 covers 16 residues. The CDR3 nucleotides read TGTGCCATCAGTCCGCGTTGTCGGTCCGAAAAATACGGGCAGTACTTC. Protein: CAISPRCRSEKYGQYF.

This clonotype was seen ten or more times. The rearrangement uses TRBV12-3 or TRBV12-4 and TRBJ2-7; TRBD2 agrees at 9 bases. The V and J ends lost 5 bases and 5 bases, in that order; junction bases with no gene match: 13. The length of the CDR3 is 16 residues. The CDR3 bases are TGTGCCAGCAGTCGACCTGGCGGGGGGGCCATCAACGAGCAGTACTTC. It encodes CASSRPGGGAINEQYF.

This clonotype was seen a few times. The gene calls are TRBV3-1 and TRBJ2-7, with D unclear. The V gene lost 3 bases and the J gene lost 1 base, with 7 bases spanning the gap. This CDR3 spans 13 amino acids. Germline V CDR1 and CDR2: LGHDT, YNNKEL (reference sequence). CDR3 residues: CASSHLRSYEQYF. Here the CDR3 DNA reads TGTGCCAGCAGCCATCTCCGGTCCTACGAGCAGTACTTC.

The rearrangement uses TRBV7-2 and TRBJ2-2, with a possible D match to TRBD1 (5 bases). This CDR3 has 14 residues. Germline loops: CDR1 SGHTA, CDR2 FQGNSA. V shed 4 bases and J shed 4 bases, with 10 bases lying between them. The CDR3 loop is CASSSGLTTGELFF. The CDR3 DNA reads TGTGCCAGCAGCTCAGGGTTGACCACCGGGGAGCTGTTTTTT.

J is TRBJ2-7 and V is TRBV6-5; 8 nucleotides agree with TRBD1. TRBJ2-5 explains the end of the DNA better; the J call may be wrong. The CDR3 covers 13 residues. CDR1 is MNHEY and CDR2 is SVGAGI in the germline V gene. The CDR3 reads CASSYWTGETQYF. In DNA, the CDR3 is TGTGCCAGCAGTTATTGGACAGGGGAGACCCAGTACTTC.

This clonotype was seen more than once but under ten times. The chain has TRBV6-4 and TRBJ1-1; the match to TRBD1 covers 10 bases. Germline lookup yields CDR1 MRHNA and CDR2 SNTAGT. CDR3 size: 13 residues. Trimming at V came to 6 bases and at J to 6 bases, leaving 4 bases not matched to a gene. CDR3 nucleotides: TGTGCCAGCAGCGTCGGGACAGGGGCTGAAGCTTTCTTT. Translated: CASSVGTGAEAFF.